The next 21 T cell receptor beta chains were all read from a single sample in a study of PD-1 blockade in classical Hodgkin lymphoma. The protocol was immunoSEQ multiplex PCR, while the TCRdb copy is restricted to in-frame clones and leaves out a portion. The sample lists more than 40,000 clones, about 88% seen once, with approximately 9% in the top ten. Each of the patients experienced relapse following autologous stem cell transplantation, and their brentuximab vedotin exposure differed. The sample was peripheral blood mononuclear cells (PBMCs), taken at baseline. These TCRs come from a human donor with classical Hodgkin lymphoma.

Worth noting for this clone: At one end, the junction sequence differs from germline, possibly due to a read error. The CDR3 here is CASTLVGMPDTQYF. In nucleotides, the CDR3 is TGTGCCAGCACCTTAGTAGGGATGCCAGATACGCAGTATTTT. The rearrangement links TRBV7-8 to TRBJ2-3; D gene ambiguous. The CDR3 spans 14 residues. CDR1 is SGHVS and CDR2 is FQNEAQ in the germline V gene.

The rearrangement uses TRBV9 and TRBJ2-1, with TRBD2 as a possible D gene (6 bases). CDR1 and CDR2 (germline): SGDLS, YYNGEE. This CDR3 comprises 15 residues. The V gene lost 0 bases and the J gene lost 9 bases, with 16 bases spanning the gap. Here the CDR3 DNA reads TGTGCCAGCAGCGTAGTGGCTAGCGCGGCTAGTGAGCAGTTCTTC. Translation gives CASSVVASAASEQFF. The full variable domain, in which reference TRBV9 and TRBJ2-1 provide the parts outside the CDR3, is DSGVTQTPKHLITATGQRVTLRCSPRSGDLSVYWYQQSLDQGLQFLIQYYNGEERAKGNILERFSAQQFPDLHSELNLSSLELGDSALYFCASSVVASAASEQFFGPGTRLTVL.

The chain uses TRBV28 and TRBJ1-3; D ambiguous. Germline loops: CDR1 MDHEN, CDR2 SYDVKM. The CDR3 totals 16 residues. V lost 5 bases and J lost 0, with 14 bases in between. The CDR3 DNA reads as TGTGCCAGCAGTGCCCCTCGGGCTCCCTCTGGAAACACCATATATTTT. Residues: CASSAPRAPSGNTIYF.

This clone is a singleton in its sample. The J gene is TRBJ2-2, the V gene TRBV27; 9 bases line up with TRBD1. V dropped 3 bases and J dropped 4; count of bases not matched to a gene: 0. The CDR3 is 14 residues long. The germline gives CDR1 MNHEY, CDR2 SMNVEV (reference sequence). The CDR3 nucleotides are TGTGCCAGCAGTTTGGGACAGGGCACCGGGGAGCTGTTTTTT. This sequence encodes CASSLGQGTGELFF.

This chain joins TRBV5-5 and TRBJ2-2, with D tentatively TRBD1 or TRBD2 (5 bases each). Trimming left V 0 bases short and J 1 base short, with 13 bases between. The CDR3 extends over 17 amino acids. Germline V gives CDR1 SGHKS, CDR2 YYEKEE (reference sequence). The CDR3 reads CASSLAGAGLNTGELFF. CDR3 DNA: TGTGCCAGCAGCTTGGCCGGGGCAGGTTTGAACACCGGGGAGCTGTTTTTT.

The gene calls are TRBV5-1 and TRBJ2-2, with 8 bases aligning to TRBD2. The CDR3 extends over 17 amino acids. V trimming: 4 bases; J trimming: 0 bases; junction bases outside the gene matches: 8. Germline CDR1 SGHRS, CDR2 YFSETQ. The chain's CDR3 is CASSPGGAGANTGELFF. Written as DNA, the CDR3 is TGCGCCAGCAGCCCGGGGGGGGCAGGCGCGAACACCGGGGAGCTGTTTTTT.

In this sample, this clone turned up once. This chain connects TRBV7-2 to TRBJ1-1; D is unresolved. Germline V gene lookup returns CDR1 SGHTA and CDR2 FQGNSA. The CDR3 is made up of 14 amino acids. Trimming removed 5 bases at V and 0 bases at J, with 10 bases between. The CDR3 nucleotides read TGTGCCAGCAGCCTCACAACCATGAACACTGAAGCTTTCTTT. Its protein product is CASSLTTMNTEAFF. Supplemented by reference TRBV7-2 and TRBJ1-1, the full variable domain reads GAGVSQSPSNKVTEKGKDVELRCDPISGHTALYWYRQSLGQGLEFLIYFQGNSAPDKSGLPSDRFSAERTGGSVSTLTIQRTQQEDSAVYLCASSLTTMNTEAFFGQGTRLTVV.

This chain joins TRBV15 and TRBJ2-1; D remains ambiguous. In germline, CDR1 is LNHNV, CDR2 YYDKDF (reference sequence). V was pared by 3 bases and J by 6 bases, with 9 bases between. There are 13 residues in the CDR3. The CDR3 coding sequence is TGTGCCACCAGCAGCGAGAAAACCAATGAGCAGTTCTTC. The encoded protein is CATSSEKTNEQFF.

This clone was detected once. This chain links TRBV5-1 with TRBJ2-7; perhaps TRBD2 as D (6 bases). Germline CDR1 and CDR2: SGHRS and YFSETQ. The CDR3 contains 14 residues. Trimming cost V 4 bases and J 0 bases, with 11 bases left between them. CDR3 sequence (DNA): TGCGCCAGCAGCAAAGGTAGCGGCTCCTACGAGCAGTACTTC. Translated: CASSKGSGSYEQYF.

The chain is built from TRBV5-1 and TRBJ2-7; 9 nucleotides align to TRBD1. Trimming took 4 bases from V and 9 from J; bases not matched to a gene: 14. Germline CDR1 and CDR2: SGHRS and YFSETQ. The CDR3 is 15 amino acids. In DNA, the CDR3 is TGCGCCAGCAGCCGCGCTCACCGGGACAGGGAATTGCAGTACTTC. Translating gives CASSRAHRDRELQYF.

The gene calls are TRBV28 and TRBJ1-1, with 7 bases lining up with TRBD1. This CDR3 has 15 amino acids. Trimming cost V 0 bases and J 4 bases; bases outside gene matches: 5. Germline V gene lookup returns CDR1 MDHEN and CDR2 SYDVKM. This chain's CDR3 is CASSLWLGGRTEAFF. As DNA, the CDR3 is TGTGCCAGCAGTTTATGGTTAGGGGGCCGCACTGAAGCTTTCTTT.

This chain connects TRBV19 to TRBJ2-1, with 9 bases aligning to TRBD2. This CDR3 comprises 15 residues. The trim removed 9 bases at V and 8 bases at J, leaving 14 bases unmatched. Germline V gene lookup returns CDR1 LNHDA and CDR2 SQIVND (reference sequence). The CDR3 coding sequence is TGTGCCAGCGAGGGGACTAGCCGAATGAAATATGAGCAGTTCTTC. Protein sequence: CASEGTSRMKYEQFF.

The gene calls are TRBV28 and TRBJ2-7, with TRBD2 identical over 11 bases. Germline lookup yields CDR1 MDHEN and CDR2 SYDVKM. J gave up 0 bases and V 6 bases, and 4 bases lay outside the gene matches. The CDR3 spans 15 residues. The CDR3 bases are TGTGCCAGCAGAACTAGCGGGGGAAGCTCCTACGAGCAGTACTTC. Translation gives CASRTSGGSSYEQYF.

The chain combines TRBV29-1 with TRBJ2-1; the match to TRBD2 covers 14 bases. The CDR3 is 18 residues long. V gave up 3 bases and J gave up 0 bases; unmatched junction bases: 7. CDR1 SQVTM and CDR2 ANQGSEA come from the germline V gene. CDR3 bases: TGCAGCGTTGAGGGACTAGCGGGAGATGGGAGCTCCTACAATGAGCAGTTCTTC. Translating gives CSVEGLAGDGSSYNEQFF.

V and J are TRBV5-1 and TRBJ1-4; 7 bases fit TRBD1. CDR1 is SGHRS, CDR2 YFSETQ, per germline. The V segment lost 4 bases and the J segment 8 bases; nucleotides outside the gene matches: 8. The CDR3 is 14 residues long. In DNA, the CDR3 is TGCGCCAGCAGCCCCGACAGGGTACAGGAAAAACTGTTTTTT. Its protein product is CASSPDRVQEKLFF.

V gene TRBV9 combines with J gene TRBJ1-6; D uncertain. V was shortened by 3 bases and J by 10 bases, with 17 bases between the two germline ends. CDR3 length: 15 residues. From germline, CDR1 is SGDLS and CDR2 YYNGEE. CDR3 DNA sequence: TGTGCCAGCAGCGCAGAGCCGGGCGCCGAGTCACCCCTCCACTTT. Amino acid sequence: CASSAEPGAESPLHF.

V and J are TRBV28 and TRBJ2-5; 7 positions match TRBD1. Germline lookup yields CDR1 MDHEN and CDR2 SYDVKM. V lost 2 bases to trimming and J lost 7 bases; unmatched junction nucleotides: 7. The CDR3 extends over 14 amino acids. For the CDR3, the DNA is TGTGCCAGCAGTTTACCTGGACAGGAAGGGACCCAGTACTTC. It codes for CASSLPGQEGTQYF.

The chain links TRBV19 to TRBJ2-3; 9 bases align to TRBD1. The CDR3 extends over 15 amino acids. CDR1 and CDR2 from the germline V gene are LNHDA and SQIVND (reference sequence). Losses at the gene ends were 7 bases for V and 1 base for J; bases not matched to a gene: 6. Here the CDR3 DNA reads TGTGCCAGTAACCGCAGGACAGGGGGCACAGATACGCAGTATTTT. Residues: CASNRRTGGTDTQYF.

This clone was counted only a few times. A junction boundary mismatches the germline segment, possibly from a read error. The same CDR3 arises from other DNA sequences in this sample as well. The chain uses TRBV6-5 and TRBJ1-6; no clear D. Germline lookup yields CDR1 MNHEY and CDR2 SVGAGI. This CDR3 region has 16 residues. The CDR3: CASSHSSTGLNSPLHF. In nucleotides, the CDR3 is TGTGCCAGCAGTCACTCGTCGACGGGTCTTAATTCACCCCTCCACTTT.

CDR3 loop: CASSLSPSSGNTIYF. In DNA, the CDR3 is TGTGCCAGCAGCTTGAGCCCGAGCTCTGGAAACACCATATATTTT. This chain links TRBV5-4 with TRBJ1-3; D remains unclear. This CDR3 is 15 amino acids long. Per the germline V gene, CDR1 is SGHNT and CDR2 is YYREEE (reference sequence). Trimming shortened V by 1 base and J by 0 bases, and 8 bases separated the two germline ends.

J is TRBJ2-7 and V is TRBV5-6, with TRBD2 as a possible D gene (6 bases). Germline CDR1 is SGHDT and CDR2 is YYEEEE. V lost 2 bases to trimming and J lost 3 bases, with 9 bases between them. CDR3 length: 13 residues. CDR3 region: CASSFGGNYEQYF. The CDR3 coding sequence is TGTGCCAGCAGCTTTGGCGGGAACTACGAGCAGTACTTC.